The 27 T cell receptor beta chains in this list originate from one sample, sequenced in a study of cytomegalovirus exposure and HLA in healthy donors. Vbeta (60) and Jbeta (13) primers were used in the PCR. Some clones are missing from TCRdb's copy, which holds only in-frame ones; the method was immunoSEQ multiplex PCR. The table shows about 130,000 clones, with 70% to 85% occurring only once. Sequencing was carried out using PBMCs. All receptors come from a woman aged 60-70 years in good health and CMV-seropositive.

The chain couples TRBV27 to TRBJ1-2; TRBD1 might be the D (6 bases). CDR1 MNHEY and CDR2 SMNVEV come from the germline V gene (reference sequence). This CDR3 region has 14 residues. V gave up 5 bases and J gave up 1 base, with 11 bases separating them. CDR3: CASSRQGYNYGYTF. The CDR3 bases are TGTGCCAGCAGTCGGCAGGGGTATAACTATGGCTACACCTTC.

The J gene is TRBJ1-1, the V gene TRBV27, with a possible D match to TRBD1 (6 bases). The V end lost 0 bases, the J end lost 1 base, and 9 bases lay between the germline ends. Germline V gene sequence: CDR1 MNHEY, CDR2 SMNVEV (reference sequence). The CDR3 totals 15 residues. The CDR3 nucleotides read TGTGCCAGCAGTTTATCGGACAGAGCGAACACTGAAGCTTTCTTT. Translated: CASSLSDRANTEAFF.

The J gene is TRBJ2-7, the V gene TRBV9; TRBD2 matches at 9 bases. Per germline, CDR1 SGDLS and CDR2 YYNGEE. The CDR3 has 14 amino acids. V dropped 3 bases and J dropped 5; count of bases not matched to a gene: 6. CDR3: CASSAPGLAHEQYF. DNA for the CDR3: TGTGCCAGCAGCGCCCCGGGACTAGCCCACGAGCAGTACTTC.

This clone was counted only a few times. This chain connects TRBV9 to TRBJ1-4, with 7 nucleotides matching TRBD1. J gave up 8 bases and V 2 bases, and 9 bases lay outside the gene matches. The CDR3 loop spans 15 amino acids. The germline V gene encodes CDR1 SGDLS and CDR2 YYNGEE. CDR3 in amino acids: CASSVDPTGREKLFF. Written as DNA, the CDR3 is TGTGCCAGCAGCGTTGATCCGACAGGGCGAGAAAAACTGTTTTTT. The full variable domain, its missing parts supplied by reference TRBV9 and TRBJ1-4, is DSGVTQTPKHLITATGQRVTLRCSPRSGDLSVYWYQQSLDQGLQFLIQYYNGEERAKGNILERFSAQQFPDLHSELNLSSLELGDSALYFCASSVDPTGREKLFFGSGTQLSVL.

The chain has TRBV29-1 and TRBJ1-2, with 7 positions matching TRBD1. Looked up from germline, CDR1 is SQVTM and CDR2 is ANQGSEA. The CDR3 length is 13 residues. Trimming cost V 2 bases and J 12 bases; bases outside gene matches: 12. CDR3 DNA: TGCAGCGTTGAAAGGGTAGAAGGTCAGGGGGACACCTTC. Translated: CSVERVEGQGDTF.

The genes are TRBV27 and TRBJ2-2; D ambiguous. The CDR3 spans 15 residues. Germline assignment: CDR1 MNHEY and CDR2 SMNVEV (reference sequence). V was cut by 3 bases and J by 3 bases, with 11 bases left in between. The CDR3 bases are TGTGCCAGCAGTTTGTACAGCTGGGACACCGGGGAGCTGTTTTTT. Translated, it gives CASSLYSWDTGELFF.

J is TRBJ1-6 and V is TRBV2; a possible D gene is TRBD1 (6 bases). CDR1 is SNHLY, CDR2 FYNNEI, per germline. The germline V and J ends were trimmed by 8 bases and 7 bases, with 15 bases remaining between them. This CDR3 has 14 amino acids. DNA for the CDR3: TGTGCCAGCCTCCTGGGGGGGCGAAATTCACCCCTCCACTTT. Translated: CASLLGGRNSPLHF.

The chain employs TRBV19 and TRBJ1-2; 7 nucleotides line up with TRBD1. CDR1 LNHDA and CDR2 SQIVND come from the germline V gene (reference sequence). Trimming at V came to 4 bases and at J to 6 bases, leaving 8 bases not matched to a gene. The CDR3 is 14 residues long. This CDR3 is CASSTNRGLNGYTF. CDR3 DNA: TGTGCCAGTAGTACTAACAGGGGATTAAATGGCTACACCTTC. Looking up the rest from reference TRBV19 and TRBJ1-2 gives the full variable domain: DGGITQSPKYLFRKEGQNVTLSCEQNLNHDAMYWYRQDPGQGLRLIYYSQIVNDFQKGDIAEGYSVSREKKESFPLTVTSAQKNPTAFYLCASSTNRGLNGYTFGSGTRLTVV.

The chain carries TRBV15 and TRBJ2-7; D call uncertain. The V gene lost 0 bases and the J gene lost 3 bases, with 12 bases spanning the gap. Germline V gene sequence: CDR1 LNHNV, CDR2 YYDKDF (reference sequence). This CDR3 region has 15 residues. CDR3 nucleotides: TGTGCCACCAGCAGAGATGCAGTCCCCCTCTACGAGCAGTACTTC. It translates to CATSRDAVPLYEQYF.

V and J are TRBV6-5 and TRBJ1-1; D is ambiguous. The V gene lost 0 bases and the J gene lost 0 bases, with 2 bases spanning the gap. CDR3 length: 13 residues. Germline CDR1 is MNHEY and CDR2 is SVGAGI. The CDR3: CASSYSMNTEAFF. In DNA, the CDR3 is TGTGCCAGCAGTTACTCTATGAACACTGAAGCTTTCTTT.

This clone appeared a single time. V is TRBV5-1 and J is TRBJ2-3; 9 bases match TRBD2. The CDR3 is 17 residues long. Germline-derived CDR1 and CDR2 are SGHRS and YFSETQ. Losses at the gene ends were 2 bases for V and 4 bases for J; bases not matched to a gene: 11. The CDR3 nucleotides read TGCGCCAGCAGCTTTTCCGGTAGCGGGGGAGTAGCAGATACGCAGTATTTT. As protein: CASSFSGSGGVADTQYF.

This clone was detected only a few times. V gene TRBV18 combines with J gene TRBJ2-5, with D perhaps TRBD2 (6 bases). Between the trimmed V and J ends, which lost 1 base and 0 bases, there was a span of 9 bases. Germline CDR1 KGHSH, CDR2 LQKENI. The CDR3 is 15 amino acids. Here the CDR3 reads CASSPQLADQETQYF. CDR3 in DNA: TGTGCCAGCTCACCACAATTAGCGGACCAAGAGACCCAGTACTTC.

The chain employs TRBV5-1 and TRBJ1-5; D unclear. V lost 4 bases, J lost 1 base, and 12 bases lay in between. This CDR3 spans 15 amino acids. Germline assignment: CDR1 SGHRS and CDR2 YFSETQ. The CDR3 region is CASSPGITSNQPQHF. For the CDR3, the DNA is TGCGCCAGCAGCCCCGGGATAACCAGCAATCAGCCCCAGCATTTT.

Written as DNA, the CDR3 is TGTGCCAGCAGCTTAGTGAGGATGAACACTGAAGCTTTCTTT. Amino acids: CASSLVRMNTEAFF. This sequence joins TRBV11-2 and TRBJ1-1; no clear D. This CDR3 region has 14 residues. The germline gives CDR1 SGHAT, CDR2 FQNNGV. V was pared by 1 base and J by 0 bases, with 6 bases between.

The chain joins TRBV6-6 to TRBJ2-7; D unclear. The CDR3 consists of 16 residues. Looked up from germline, CDR1 is MNHNY and CDR2 is SVGAGI (reference sequence). The V gene lost 2 bases and the J gene lost 0 bases, with 14 bases spanning the gap. CDR3 residues: CASSYPPTPYSYEQYF. As DNA, the CDR3 is TGTGCCAGCAGTTACCCTCCGACACCATACTCCTACGAGCAGTACTTC.

The chain is built from TRBV6-1 and TRBJ2-7; 10 nucleotides agree with TRBD1. Germline CDR1 MNHNS, CDR2 SASEGT. Germline trimming cut 2 bases from V and 6 bases from J; bases unmatched to any gene: 4. This CDR3 spans 14 amino acids. The DNA for the CDR3 is TGTGCCAGCAGTGAACCGGGACAGGGGATCGAGCAGTACTTC. It codes for CASSEPGQGIEQYF.

The rearrangement uses TRBV6-6 and TRBJ1-2; D gene unclear. The CDR3 is made up of 15 amino acids. V was cut by 2 bases and J by 2 bases, with 12 bases left in between. Germline CDR1 is MNHNY and CDR2 is SVGAGI (reference sequence). The CDR3 spells CASSYGGGINYGYTF. CDR3 in DNA: TGTGCCAGCAGTTACGGTGGAGGGATCAACTATGGCTACACCTTC.

The V and J genes are TRBV9 and TRBJ1-4; D ambiguous. The CDR3 covers 13 residues. Germline V gene data show CDR1 as SGDLS and CDR2 as YYNGEE. Trimming stripped 4 bases from V and 5 bases from J, with 9 bases between. As DNA, the CDR3 is TGTGCCAGCAGCTCGACGGGAAATGAAAAACTGTTTTTT. Protein product: CASSSTGNEKLFF. Filled out from reference TRBV9 and TRBJ1-4, the complete variable domain reads DSGVTQTPKHLITATGQRVTLRCSPRSGDLSVYWYQQSLDQGLQFLIQYYNGEERAKGNILERFSAQQFPDLHSELNLSSLELGDSALYFCASSSTGNEKLFFGSGTQLSVL.

This clone was recorded only once. This chain links TRBV4-1 with TRBJ1-2; D is uncertain. This CDR3 has 14 residues. The V gene's germline CDR1 is MGHRA and CDR2 YSYEKL. The V end lost 0 bases, the J end lost 2 bases, and 7 bases lay between the germline ends. The CDR3 DNA follows: TGCGCCAGCAGCCAAGAGGCGGTAAACTATGGCTACACCTTC. Encoded protein: CASSQEAVNYGYTF.

This chain joins TRBV28 and TRBJ1-2; D not certain. Germline values: CDR1 MDHEN, CDR2 SYDVKM. The V end lost 6 bases, the J end lost 2 bases, and 10 bases lay between the germline ends. This CDR3 is built from 13 residues. The CDR3: CASSLDWNYGYTF. In DNA form, the CDR3 reads TGTGCCAGCAGCCTGGACTGGAACTATGGCTACACCTTC.

V is TRBV11-2 and J is TRBJ2-7; D gene uncertain. V was clipped by 8 bases and J by 4 bases, with 18 bases between them. Germline lookup yields CDR1 SGHAT and CDR2 FQNNGV. There are 14 residues in the CDR3. The DNA of the CDR3 is TGTGCCAGCGGCGTATCTGACAACCTTTACGAGCAGTACTTC. This encodes CASGVSDNLYEQYF. The full variable domain, completed using reference TRBV11-2 and TRBJ2-7, is EAGVAQSPRYKIIEKRQSVAFWCNPISGHATLYWYQQILGQGPKLLIQFQNNGVVDDSQLPKDRFSAERLKGVDSTLKIQPAKLEDSAVYLCASGVSDNLYEQYFGPGTRLTVT.

This chain uses TRBV5-1 with TRBJ2-5; TRBD2 aligns across 10 bases. Germline assignment: CDR1 SGHRS and CDR2 YFSETQ. Unmatched junction bases numbered 1, after V lost 3 bases and J lost 5 bases. This CDR3 region has 13 residues. CDR3: CASSYSGGETQYF. The CDR3 DNA reads TGCGCCAGCAGCTATAGCGGGGGGGAGACCCAGTACTTC.

The chain couples TRBV7-7 to TRBJ2-3; D gene uncertain. Germline V gene data show CDR1 as SSHAT and CDR2 as FNYEAQ (reference sequence). V was clipped by 5 bases and J by 0 bases, with 12 bases between them. This CDR3 contains 15 residues. CDR3 region: CASSLGSTSTDTQYF. The CDR3, as DNA: TGTGCCAGCAGCCTAGGATCCACTAGCACAGATACGCAGTATTTT.

The chain couples TRBV19 to TRBJ1-2; 7 positions agree with TRBD1. The CDR3 loop spans 13 amino acids. With V trimmed by 5 bases and J by 4 bases, 4 bases remained unmatched. Germline-derived CDR1 and CDR2 are LNHDA and SQIVND (reference sequence). The DNA of the CDR3 is TGTGCCAGTAGTTGGGGACAGCCCTATGGCTACACCTTC. This translates into CASSWGQPYGYTF.

The rearrangement uses TRBV13 and TRBJ1-6; 9 nucleotides match TRBD1. Germline values: CDR1 PRHDT, CDR2 FYEKMQ (reference sequence). This CDR3 is built from 14 residues. V shed 1 base, J shed 10 bases, and the junction held 2 bases outside the gene matches. Here the CDR3 reads CASSLVGQGSPLHF. For the CDR3, the DNA is TGTGCCAGCAGCTTAGTGGGACAGGGATCACCCCTCCACTTT.

The chain has TRBV6-1 and TRBJ2-7, with D unresolved. The CDR3 is 12 residues long. V was clipped by 5 bases and J by 12 bases, with 17 bases between them. CDR1 and CDR2 (germline): MNHNS, SASEGT. The DNA for the CDR3 is TGTGCCAGCAGTCACCTTAGGAGTGCGGCGTACTTC. Residues: CASSHLRSAAYF.

The chain recombines TRBV6-1 with TRBJ2-3; 7 bases fit TRBD1. J was trimmed by 6 bases and V by 0 bases; bases with no gene match: 6. This CDR3 region has 15 residues. Germline lookup yields CDR1 MNHNS and CDR2 SASEGT. CDR3 bases: TGTGCCAGCAGTGAAGCGGACAGGCCAGGGGATACGCAGTATTTT. Protein sequence: CASSEADRPGDTQYF.